The clone carrying this T cell receptor beta chain was picked up a small number of times. This sample stems from a study of T cells in localized non-small cell lung cancer. The protocol was immunoSEQ multiplex PCR, while the TCRdb copy is restricted to in-frame clones and leaves out a portion. The sample has roughly 29,000 clones; 80% to 85% are singletons. This TCR was sampled from a man aged 35-75 years with stage III lung adenocarcinoma. Sample: peripheral blood mononuclear cells, taken before any cancer treatment.

In DNA, the CDR3 is TGCGCCAGCAGCCAGAGGATACTTACGGACACCATATATTTT. Translation: CASSQRILTDTIYF. V gene TRBV4-1 combines with J gene TRBJ1-3; D remains unclear. The CDR3 length is 14 residues. Germline CDR1 is MGHRA and CDR2 is YSYEKL. The ends were cut back, 3 bases at V and 8 bases at J, with 14 bases in the middle.